The entry below describes one T cell receptor (beta chain). The record originates from a study of blood T cell repertoires in COVID-19. Study at large: The cDNA or gDNA used as material had been derived from T cells, B-cell-depleted T cells, or PBMCs.

Authors' data handling: Reference gene primer amplification yielded estimated nucleated cell counts. Only in-frame clones appear in the TCRdb table, and some are missing; sequencing was by immunoSEQ multiplex PCR. V and J calls plus clone size are reproduced from that table; the DNA served to infer D and trimming. The data hold 95,000 to 150,000 clones, with around three quarters observed a single time. The germline V gene encodes CDR1 MDHEN and CDR2 SYDVKM. The CDR3 is made up of 16 amino acids. Trimming stripped 4 bases from V and 3 bases from J, with 18 bases between. Material for sequencing was peripheral blood. V usage is TRBV28 and J usage is TRBJ1-2; no definite D call. The source of this sequence is a middle-aged man with active or convalescent COVID-19. This CDR3 reads CASSSVGLGLDYGYTF. CDR3 DNA sequence: TGTGCCAGCAGTTCGGTAGGACTAGGGCTGGACTATGGCTACACCTTC.